This T cell receptor (beta chain) was recorded in a study of persistence of HIV-infected CD4 T cells. Cells were stimulated with overlapping HIV-1 Gag 15-mer peptides. CD40L/CD69 double-negative CD45RO-high memory CD4+ T cells were collected. As for this clone: Its target is not known.

The libraries were made with immunoSEQ version 4 in survey mode. Method: immunoSEQ multiplex PCR; TCRdb's copy keeps in-frame clones and lacks some. Of about 39,000 clones in the sample, roughly 84% were seen once. V lost 6 bases and J lost 8, with 22 bases in between. CDR3 length equals 15 residues. Germline V gives CDR1 MNHEY, CDR2 SMNVEV (reference sequence). V usage is TRBV27 and J usage is TRBJ1-2, with D possibly matching TRBD1 (5 bases). This TCR was recovered from an adult with HIV. The donor label of this sample is uncertain. Specimen: cultured CD4+ T cells from PBMCs, collected from a patient who received antiretroviral therapy. DNA of the CDR3: TGTGCCAGCAGATTAAACCTGGAGGGTTCAGGGGGCTACACCTTC. This sequence encodes CASRLNLEGSGGYTF.